The sequence of this T cell receptor beta chain was determined in a study of cytomegalovirus exposure and HLA in healthy donors. The CDR3 contains 12 residues. Looked up from germline, CDR1 is LNHDA and CDR2 is SQIVND (reference sequence). V was clipped by 4 bases and J by 3 bases, with 7 bases between them. Comment on this clone: What it recognizes is unknown.

A multiplex PCR was run with 60 Vbeta primers and 13 Jbeta primers. Here immunoSEQ multiplex PCR was the method, and the copy in TCRdb shows in-frame clones only, minus some. Of about 120,000 clones in the sample, 70% to 85% were seen once. The study, taken as a whole, reports: A later analysis found TCR association rates differed by HLA locus, highest for DRB1 and lowest for HLA-C. Three CMV-associated chains proved CMV antigen-specific in vitro. The authors later linked a missense DCLRE1C variant to TCR beta V- and J-gene trimming.

The sequenced sample consisted of PBMCs. The rearrangement links TRBV19 to TRBJ2-7; no definite D call. The source is a man younger than 35 in good health and CMV-seropositive. CDR3 protein: CASSRGVYEQYF. CDR3 sequence (DNA): TGTGCCAGTAGTAGAGGAGTCTACGAGCAGTACTTC.